This entry lists 24 T cell receptor beta chains sequenced from one sample in a study of beta chain features in type 1 diabetes. Expressed TCRB transcripts were sequenced after all isolated RNA was converted to cDNA. Sequenced by immunoSEQ multiplex PCR; TCRdb stores in-frame clones only, minus some. The sample yields about 360,000 clones, roughly 12% seen once. The specimen was naive CD4+ T cells from blood. All receptors derive from a man aged 18 to 30 in good health.

This chain connects TRBV7-3 to TRBJ2-1; D not resolved. Per the germline V gene, CDR1 is SGHTA and CDR2 is FQGTGA. Between the trimmed V and J ends, which lost 5 bases and 5 bases, there was a span of 10 bases. The CDR3 consists of 13 residues. The CDR3 loop reads CASSASGNNEQFF. DNA for the CDR3: TGTGCCAGCAGCGCCTCAGGAAACAATGAGCAGTTCTTC.

This clone has more than one count but fewer than ten. This chain uses TRBV5-4 with TRBJ2-1; D call uncertain. The CDR3 spans 12 residues. Trimming removed 1 base at V and 9 bases at J, with 8 bases between. Germline lookup yields CDR1 SGHNT and CDR2 YYREEE (reference sequence). The CDR3 region has the DNA TGTGCCAGCAGCTTGACTCATATTGAGCAGTTCTTC. Residues: CASSLTHIEQFF. Variable domain in full (rest from reference TRBV5-4 and TRBJ2-1): ETGVTQSPTHLIKTRGQQVTLRCSSQSGHNTVSWYQQALGQGPQFIFQYYREEENGRGNFPPRFSGLQFPNYSSELNVNALELDDSALYLCASSLTHIEQFFGPGTRLTVL.

The chain carries TRBV28 and TRBJ2-2; 9 bases agree with TRBD1. Germline values: CDR1 MDHEN, CDR2 SYDVKM. The V gene end was trimmed by 5 bases and the J gene end by 6 bases; junction bases not matched to a gene: 10. The CDR3 extends over 16 amino acids. The CDR3 loop reads CASSQYDRGGSGELFF. DNA for the CDR3: TGTGCCAGCAGTCAATACGACAGGGGGGGGTCCGGGGAGCTGTTTTTT.

This clone has a handful of counts. The chain has TRBV15 and TRBJ2-1, with D unclear. The CDR3 runs to 19 residues. V was pared by 4 bases and J by 0 bases, with 22 bases between. CDR1 and CDR2 (germline): LNHNV, YYDKDF (reference sequence). CDR3 nucleotides: TGTGCCACCAGCACCTCTAATCCGGCGGAACCAAGCTCCTACAATGAGCAGTTCTTC. Protein product: CATSTSNPAEPSSYNEQFF.

The V and J genes are TRBV6-5 and TRBJ2-1, with 8 positions matching TRBD2. The V gene end was trimmed by 10 bases and the J gene end by 1 base; junction bases not matched to a gene: 6. Germline-derived CDR1 and CDR2 are MNHEY and SVGAGI. This CDR3 is 14 amino acids long. The CDR3: CATNGRESYNEQFF. The CDR3 DNA follows: TGTGCCACCAACGGGAGGGAATCCTACAATGAGCAGTTCTTC.

Of note for this clone: Other DNA sequences within the sample encode an identical CDR3. The chain has TRBV14 and TRBJ1-4; D unclear. The CDR3 spans 12 residues. V gave up 1 base and J gave up 8 bases, with 5 bases separating them. CDR1 SGHDN and CDR2 FVKESK come from the germline V gene. CDR3 protein: CASSQVREKLFF. Written as DNA, the CDR3 is TGTGCCAGCAGCCAAGTTCGGGAAAAACTGTTTTTT.

This clone showed up just a few times. This chain connects TRBV14 to TRBJ2-3, with D hard to call. V gave up 3 bases and J gave up 2 bases, with 9 bases separating them. This CDR3 region has 14 residues. Per the germline V gene, CDR1 is SGHDN and CDR2 is FVKESK. The CDR3 loop reads CASSHIYLTDTQYF. In DNA form, the CDR3 reads TGTGCCAGCAGCCACATCTATCTCACAGATACGCAGTATTTT.

This clone has only a few counts. For the CDR3, the DNA is TGCAGCGTTGGCAGGGGCAATGGAAACACCATATATTTT. Its protein is CSVGRGNGNTIYF. This chain uses TRBV29-1 with TRBJ1-3; possibly TRBD1 for D (6 bases). The CDR3 loop spans 13 amino acids. Trimming cost V 4 bases and J 3 bases, with 10 bases left between them. Germline values: CDR1 SQVTM, CDR2 ANQGSEA.

This clone was counted only a few times. J is TRBJ2-7 and V is TRBV19; D is perhaps TRBD2 (5 bases). Trimming took 4 bases from V and 2 from J, leaving 12 bases between them. This CDR3 region has 14 residues. CDR1 and CDR2 (germline): LNHDA, SQIVND (reference sequence). The CDR3 bases are TGTGCCAGTAGTAGGAGGACGGATACCTACGAGCAGTACTTC. Translation gives CASSRRTDTYEQYF.

The chain employs TRBV27 and TRBJ1-5, with unresolved D. This CDR3 is built from 14 residues. Trimming removed 6 bases from V and 0 bases from J, with 9 bases in between. Germline CDR1 is MNHEY and CDR2 is SMNVEV (reference sequence). CDR3 nucleotides: TGTGCCAGCAGGGGAGCGTTTAGCAATCAGCCCCAGCATTTT. It yields the protein CASRGAFSNQPQHF.

In nucleotides, the CDR3 is TGTGCCAGTAGTCTGAACGGGGTTTGGGAGCGCGATCAGCCCCAGCATTTT. Encoded protein: CASSLNGVWERDQPQHF. The chain is built from TRBV19 and TRBJ1-5; D gene ambiguous. The CDR3 runs 17 residues. Trimming removed 5 bases at V and 5 bases at J, with 22 bases between. In germline, CDR1 is LNHDA, CDR2 SQIVND (reference sequence).

This sequence joins TRBV14 and TRBJ2-3; tentatively, D is TRBD1 (5 bases). With 4 bases removed from V and 2 bases from J, the gap between germline ends came to 16 bases. Germline-derived CDR1 and CDR2 are SGHDN and FVKESK. There are 16 residues in the CDR3. The CDR3 is CASSPKRDRVTDTQYF. As DNA, the CDR3 is TGTGCCAGCAGCCCCAAACGAGACAGAGTCACAGATACGCAGTATTTT.

This rearrangement joins TRBV19 to TRBJ2-7; a weak D match, TRBD1 (6 bases). Germline V gene data show CDR1 as LNHDA and CDR2 as SQIVND (reference sequence). The length of the CDR3 is 16 residues. V gave up 5 bases and J gave up 2 bases, with 19 bases separating them. In DNA form, the CDR3 reads TGTGCCAGTAGTCCTGGGACAACGACGTATACCTACGAGCAGTACTTC. Translated: CASSPGTTTYTYEQYF.

The genes are TRBV25-1 and TRBJ2-1, with TRBD2 identical over 13 bases. V lost 5 bases to trimming and J lost 6 bases; unmatched junction nucleotides: 10. CDR1 and CDR2 (germline): MGHDK, SYGVNS. The CDR3 length is 17 residues. In DNA, the CDR3 is TGTGCCAGCAGTAGACGGACTAGCGGGAGAGGGGGCAATGAGCAGTTCTTC. Protein sequence: CASSRRTSGRGGNEQFF.

This clone was seen only a few times. The chain combines TRBV28 with TRBJ2-3; 12 bases map to TRBD2. CDR1 and CDR2 from the germline V gene are MDHEN and SYDVKM. Trimming at V came to 6 bases and at J to 4 bases, leaving 5 bases not matched to a gene. The CDR3 contains 15 residues. CDR3 DNA: TGTGCCAGCAGCCCTAGCGGGAGGGCTTCAGATACGCAGTATTTT. Protein: CASSPSGRASDTQYF.

This clone was detected ten times or more. In the same sample, other DNA sequences code for this CDR3. This chain links TRBV18 with TRBJ2-4; perhaps TRBD1 as D (5 bases). CDR1 KGHSH and CDR2 LQKENI come from the germline V gene. There are 13 residues in the CDR3. V gave up 2 bases and J gave up 5 bases, with 7 bases separating them. The chain's CDR3 is CASSPGAENIQYF. Here the CDR3 DNA reads TGTGCCAGCTCACCAGGGGCCGAAAACATTCAGTACTTC.

The table lists this clone with a few counts. This chain connects TRBV7-2 to TRBJ2-2; 9 nucleotides align to TRBD1. Germline CDR1 SGHTA, CDR2 FQGNSA. V trimming: 5 bases; J trimming: 5 bases; junction bases outside the gene matches: 6. This CDR3 is 15 amino acids long. The CDR3 sequence is CASSRRQGGTGELFF. Written as DNA, the CDR3 is TGTGCCAGCAGCAGAAGACAGGGGGGGACCGGGGAGCTGTTTTTT.

In this sample, this clone turned up a few times. The chain recombines TRBV29-1 with TRBJ2-4; D is ambiguous. V shed 1 base and J shed 0 bases, with 10 bases lying between them. The CDR3 length is 15 residues. Germline V lookup: CDR1 SQVTM, CDR2 ANQGSEA. The CDR3 protein is CSVEAVRLAKNIQYF. DNA for the CDR3: TGCAGCGTTGAAGCGGTGAGACTAGCCAAAAACATTCAGTACTTC.

The V and J genes are TRBV18 and TRBJ1-2; D is uncertain. V was cut by 1 base and J by 1 base, with 22 bases left in between. Germline CDR1 is KGHSH and CDR2 is LQKENI. The CDR3 totals 19 residues. The CDR3 here is CASSPRSLTTRIRNYGYTF. The DNA for the CDR3 is TGTGCCAGCTCACCACGGAGCCTTACCACTAGGATACGTAACTATGGCTACACCTTC.

This clone showed up just a few times. The chain recombines TRBV27 with TRBJ2-5, with TRBD2 identical over 8 bases. V lost 6 bases, J lost 5 bases, and 26 bases stayed unmatched. CDR1 MNHEY and CDR2 SMNVEV come from the germline V gene (reference sequence). The CDR3 covers 20 residues. For the CDR3, the DNA is TGTGCCAGCAGCCGATCTGCGGGGGGCTCGAGGGTTTGGGGTTTCGAGACCCAGTACTTC. This translates into CASSRSAGGSRVWGFETQYF.

Only a few counts were recorded for this clone. This chain uses TRBV28 with TRBJ2-3; 10 bases align to TRBD2. Per germline, CDR1 MDHEN and CDR2 SYDVKM. The CDR3 length is 14 residues. V gave up 5 bases and J gave up 6 bases; unmatched junction bases: 5. The CDR3 DNA reads as TGTGCCAGCAGTATTAGCGGGAGGCGGGATACGCAGTATTTT. The encoded protein is CASSISGRRDTQYF.

This clone was found a few times. The V call is TRBV6-5, the J call TRBJ1-1; D is unresolved. Germline CDR1 MNHEY, CDR2 SVGAGI. Between the trimmed V and J ends, which lost 11 bases and 6 bases, there was a span of 10 bases. The CDR3 has 10 residues. Written as DNA, the CDR3 is TGTGCCGCACGAGACTCTGAAGCTTTCTTT. Amino acids: CAARDSEAFF.

This clone was recorded a few times. The chain carries TRBV4-3 and TRBJ2-7; D perhaps matches TRBD1 (7 bases). CDR3 length equals 16 residues. CDR1 is LGHNA and CDR2 is YSLEER in the germline V gene. The V and J ends lost 1 base and 1 base respectively, with 14 bases between them. The CDR3 sequence: CASSQAGGTTSYEQYF. The DNA for the CDR3 is TGCGCCAGCAGCCAAGCAGGGGGGACGACATCCTACGAGCAGTACTTC.

The rearrangement links TRBV6-5 to TRBJ2-7; D is unresolved. CDR1 MNHEY and CDR2 SVGAGI come from the germline V gene. V was shortened by 0 bases and J by 0 bases, with 6 bases between the two germline ends. There are 14 residues in the CDR3. This CDR3 is CASSYSHTSYEQYF. In DNA, the CDR3 is TGTGCCAGCAGTTACTCTCACACCTCCTACGAGCAGTACTTC.